A selection of T cell receptor beta chains follows, all from one sample in a study of Graves' ophthalmopathy and Graves' hyperthyroidism. TCRdb reprocessed the multiplex PCR reads via MiXCR and lists one record per CDR3 protein. In the table there are roughly 480,000 distinct CDR3 sequences, approximately 15% of which are singletons. Sequencing input: blood. The receptor set was obtained from a woman in her 30s with Graves' ophthalmopathy. The conserved cysteine and the conserved F or W are not part of the CDR3 here. Each record gives: V gene, CDR3 protein.

TRBV12-3/TRBV12-4 | ASSRRGGGPQH
TRBV18 | ASSLGTGFYEQY
TRBV20-1 | SANRDYPYVTQY
TRBV6-1 | ASSGQPRFRHNSPLH
TRBV20-1 | SARFGTGHNSPLH
TRBV28 | ASSTLGAPDGYI
TRBV19 | ASIRASGSLTGELF
TRBV30 | AWSPSYEQY
TRBV6-5 | ASSYVQGNTEAF
TRBV15 | ATSREGQGGQPQH
TRBV12-3/TRBV12-4 | ASSFLQGGHGYT
TRBV30 | AWSVGQGYFEQY
TRBV12-3/TRBV12-4 | ASSKDRTHNSPLH
TRBV19 | ASSKYTGPTEAF
TRBV18 | ASSLTGDTEAF
TRBV6-4 | ASSDSSLIGNQPQH
TRBV5-4 | ASSFDFRSYEQY
TRBV20-1 | SARELQGARETQY
TRBV20-1 | SPKAPRNTEAF
TRBV28 | ASSSGTNLSYEQY
TRBV10-3 | ATLLRTGPNSYELY
TRBV11-2 | ASRLKMNTEAF
TRBV12-5 | ASGLGTNEQY